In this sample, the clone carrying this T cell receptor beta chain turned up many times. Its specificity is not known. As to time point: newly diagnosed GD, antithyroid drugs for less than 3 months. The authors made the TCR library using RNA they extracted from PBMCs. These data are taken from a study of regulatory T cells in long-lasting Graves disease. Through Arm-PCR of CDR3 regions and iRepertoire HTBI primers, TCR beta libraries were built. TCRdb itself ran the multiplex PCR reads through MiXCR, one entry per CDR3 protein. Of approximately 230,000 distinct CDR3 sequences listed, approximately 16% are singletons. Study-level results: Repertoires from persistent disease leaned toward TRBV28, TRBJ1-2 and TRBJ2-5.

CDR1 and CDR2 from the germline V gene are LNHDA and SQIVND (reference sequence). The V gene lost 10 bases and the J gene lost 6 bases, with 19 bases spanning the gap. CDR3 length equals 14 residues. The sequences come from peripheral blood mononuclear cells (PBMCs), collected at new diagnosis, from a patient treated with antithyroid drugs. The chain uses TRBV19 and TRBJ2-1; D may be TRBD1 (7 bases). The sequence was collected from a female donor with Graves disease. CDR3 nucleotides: TGTGCCACCACGACAGGGAGGTTGATCAATGAGCAGTTCTTC. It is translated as CATTTGRLINEQFF.